These T cell receptor beta chains were read from a single sample in a study of blood T cell repertoires in COVID-19. Some clones are missing from TCRdb's copy, which holds only in-frame ones; the method was immunoSEQ multiplex PCR. The profile shows under 55,000 clones, 70% to 90% of them singletons. The sample consisted of peripheral blood. The receptors stem from a human donor in a cohort sampled during active COVID-19. Both conserved end residues are part of each CDR3. A D gene is named only where the DNA matches it firmly. Clone size is stated in some rows and not others, as once, few, many or a class when expanded.

D | size | J | V | CDR3 | DNA
- | - | TRBJ1-3 | TRBV4-3 | CASSQDIVSGNTIYF | TGCGCCAGCAGCCAAGATATCGTCTCTGGAAACACCATATATTTT
TRBD2 | - | TRBJ2-1 | TRBV27 | CASSLGAAGDHEQFF | TGTGCCAGCAGTTTAGGAGCCGCGGGAGACCATGAGCAGTTCTTC
TRBD1 | once | TRBJ1-6 | TRBV5-6 | CASTLRDRENSPLHF | TGTGCCAGCACCCTCCGGGACAGAGAGAATTCACCCCTCCACTTT
- | - | TRBJ2-3 | TRBV9 | CASSVVPGGDTQYF | TGTGCCAGCAGCGTAGTCCCCGGTGGAGATACGCAGTATTTT
TRBD2 | - | TRBJ2-5 | TRBV19 | CASSSIAGESETQYF | TGTGCCAGTAGTTCAATAGCGGGAGAGTCAGAGACCCAGTACTTC
TRBD2 | - | TRBJ2-7 | TRBV7-2 | CASSGSGGTYEQYF | TGTGCCAGCAGTGGGAGCGGGGGTACCTACGAGCAGTACTTC
TRBD1 | - | TRBJ2-7 | TRBV27 | CASAAFPTGGSYEQYF | TGTGCCAGCGCAGCCTTCCCGACAGGGGGCTCCTACGAGCAGTACTTC
TRBD1 | few | TRBJ2-2 | TRBV27 | CASSFGGQGAGTGELFF | TGTGCCAGCAGCTTTGGGGGACAGGGGGCAGGGACCGGGGAGCTGTTTTTT
- | once | TRBJ2-5 | TRBV7-9 | CASSKSGTRVSETQYF | TGTGCCAGCAGCAAATCCGGGACTCGGGTTTCTGAGACCCAGTACTTC
- | - | TRBJ2-5 | TRBV12-3/TRBV12-4 | CASRPTSVGTQYF | TGTGCCAGCAGGCCCACTAGTGTAGGGACCCAGTACTTC
TRBD1 | - | TRBJ1-1 | TRBV6-5 | CASSLQGVNTEAFF | TGTGCCAGCAGCCTACAGGGGGTGAACACTGAAGCTTTCTTT
- | - | TRBJ2-1 | TRBV5-1 | CASTPGTNNEQFF | TGCGCCAGCACCCCCGGGACAAACAATGAGCAGTTCTTC
- | - | TRBJ2-2 | TRBV6-6 | CASRWGGGTGELFF | TGTGCCAGCAGGTGGGGAGGAGGCACCGGGGAGCTGTTTTTT
- | - | TRBJ2-1 | TRBV18 | CASSPPRGYGEQFF | TGTGCCAGCTCACCACCGAGGGGGTACGGTGAGCAGTTCTTC
- | - | TRBJ1-4 | TRBV19 | CASSINGGLGEKLFF | TGTGCCAGTAGTATAAACGGAGGGTTGGGCGAAAAACTGTTTTTT
- | - | TRBJ1-5 | TRBV3-1/TRBV3-2 | CASSQVGSPQPQHF | TGTGCCAGCAGCCAAGTTGGCAGTCCTCAGCCCCAGCATTTT
- | - | TRBJ2-7 | TRBV7-9 | CASSTTNTAFSYEQYF | TGTGCCAGCAGCACAACAAACACAGCTTTCTCCTACGAGCAGTACTTC
- | - | TRBJ2-2 | TRBV5-8 | CASSFWGRSTGELFF | TGTGCCAGCAGCTTCTGGGGGCGCAGCACCGGGGAGCTGTTTTTT
- | medium-sized | TRBJ2-7 | TRBV7-9 | CASSTIEERHEQYF | TGTGCCAGCAGCACCATAGAGGAACGCCACGAGCAGTACTTC
- | - | TRBJ1-2 | TRBV27 | CASSKAQGSYGYTF | TGTGCCAGCAGTAAAGCCCAGGGATCCTATGGCTACACCTTC
TRBD1 | - | TRBJ2-7 | TRBV2 | CASTEQGLYDEQYF | TGTGCCAGCACCGAACAGGGGTTGTACGACGAGCAGTACTTC
- | - | TRBJ1-1 | TRBV7-3 | CASSLSQNTEAFF | TGTGCCAGCAGCTTATCACAGAACACTGAAGCTTTCTTT
- | - | TRBJ1-2 | TRBV9 | CASSAQGPYGYTF | TGTGCCAGCAGCGCTCAGGGTCCCTATGGCTACACCTTC
- | - | TRBJ1-1 | TRBV10-3 | CATKNAGARDTEAFF | TGTGCCACTAAGAACGCGGGGGCGAGGGACACTGAAGCTTTCTTT
- | - | TRBJ2-1 | TRBV11-2 | CASSLEAGRQFF | TGTGCCAGCAGCTTAGAGGCGGGGAGGCAGTTCTTC
TRBD1 | - | TRBJ1-1 | TRBV30 | CAWLGTGGAFF | TGTGCCTGGCTTGGGACAGGGGGAGCTTTCTTT
TRBD2 | - | TRBJ2-3 | TRBV7-9 | CASSLVRGGPNTQYF | TGTGCCAGCAGCTTAGTTCGGGGGGGCCCTAACACGCAGTATTTT
- | - | TRBJ1-5 | TRBV19 | CASCTAGNQPQHF | TGTGCCAGTTGCACGGCGGGAAATCAGCCCCAGCATTTT
TRBD1 | few | TRBJ2-7 | TRBV5-1 | CASSFGDRGSYEQYF | TGCGCCAGCAGCTTCGGGGACAGGGGCTCCTACGAGCAGTACTTC
- | - | TRBJ2-7 | TRBV6-5 | CASSSSDSPYEQYF | -
TRBD1 | - | TRBJ1-5 | TRBV18 | CASSRGQGPKPQHF | TGTGCCAGCTCCCGGGGACAGGGCCCGAAGCCCCAGCATTTT
- | - | TRBJ1-1 | TRBV21-1 | CASSDKRNTEAFF | TGTGCCAGCAGCGACAAACGTAACACTGAAGCTTTCTTT
- | - | TRBJ1-4 | TRBV29-1 | CSVAGDSNEKLFF | TGCAGCGTCGCAGGGGATTCTAATGAAAAACTGTTTTTT
TRBD1 | - | TRBJ1-4 | TRBV3-1/TRBV3-2 | CASSPWTGGDWSNEKLFF | TGTGCCAGCAGCCCGTGGACAGGGGGGGATTGGTCTAATGAAAAACTGTTTTTT
TRBD2 | - | TRBJ2-7 | TRBV28 | CASSLPSGPSYEQYF | TGTGCCAGCAGTCTCCCTAGCGGGCCCTCCTACGAGCAGTACTTC
TRBD1 | - | TRBJ2-2 | TRBV5-1 | CASSLGIAGGSGELFF | TGCGCCAGCAGCTTAGGAATCGCAGGGGGCTCCGGGGAGCTGTTTTTT
- | - | TRBJ2-5 | TRBV3-1/TRBV3-2 | CASSPFGGEETQYF | TGTGCCAGCAGCCCATTCGGGGGAGAAGAGACCCAGTACTTC
- | - | TRBJ2-5 | TRBV5-1 | CASSLDRQETQYF | TGCGCCAGCAGCTTGGACAGGCAAGAGACCCAGTACTTC
- | - | TRBJ2-3 | TRBV18 | CASSPRGISAGDTQYF | TGTGCCAGCTCACCACGAGGGATTTCCGCCGGTGATACGCAGTATTTT
- | - | TRBJ1-1 | TRBV11-3 | CASSYAENTEAFF | TGTGCCAGCAGCTATGCAGAGAACACTGAAGCTTTCTTT
TRBD1 | once | TRBJ1-2 | TRBV18 | CASSPKRTGGASTNYGYTF | TGTGCCAGCTCACCCAAGAGGACAGGGGGCGCCTCCACTAACTATGGCTACACCTTC
TRBD1 | few | TRBJ1-4 | TRBV18 | CASSPVGQGAFNEKLFF | TGTGCCAGCTCACCGGTGGGACAGGGGGCTTTTAATGAAAAACTGTTTTTT
- | - | TRBJ2-3 | TRBV5-1 | CASSGTTTTDTQYF | TGCGCCAGCTCCGGGACAACCACCACAGATACGCAGTATTTT
TRBD2 | few | TRBJ2-7 | TRBV7-6 | CASSLIAGGFNEQYF | TGTGCCAGCAGCTTAATAGCGGGAGGATTTAACGAGCAGTACTTC
TRBD2 | few | TRBJ2-1 | TRBV6-2/TRBV6-3 | CASSYSGLAGVYNEQFF | TGTGCCAGCAGTTACTCCGGACTAGCGGGAGTTTACAATGAGCAGTTCTTC
- | - | TRBJ2-7 | TRBV19 | CASSGGYEQYF | TGTGCCAGCAGTGGCGGGTACGAGCAGTACTTC
TRBD1 | - | TRBJ2-7 | TRBV7-2 | CASSPGTGGYEQYF | TGTGCCAGCAGCCCGGGGACAGGGGGCTACGAGCAGTACTTC
TRBD2 | - | TRBJ2-1 | TRBV7-9 | CASSRAGLAGNEQFF | TGTGCCAGCAGCAGAGCTGGACTAGCGGGAAATGAGCAGTTCTTC
- | few | TRBJ1-6 | TRBV2 | CASRLGVGRGTSPLHF | TGTGCCAGCAGACTTGGGGTAGGGCGGGGGACTTCACCCCTCCACTTT
TRBD2 | - | TRBJ2-7 | TRBV30 | CAWSGTSGSHEQYF | TGTGCCTGGAGTGGGACTAGCGGGAGTCACGAGCAGTACTTC